This T cell receptor beta chain was retrieved from a study of beta chain features in type 1 diabetes. The whole isolated RNA underwent reverse transcription, so sequencing captured expressed TCRB transcripts. The protocol was immunoSEQ multiplex PCR, while the TCRdb copy is restricted to in-frame clones and leaves out a portion. The sample yields 250,000 to 350,000 clones, around 15% seen once. It was via CD45RO/CCR7/CD25/CD127/CD95/CD27 that CD4+ naive, central memory, regulatory and stem cell-like memory cells were sorted. Study results and caveats: Patients' naive, central memory and regulatory TCRB repertoires appeared more alike than those of healthy donors. TCRB CDR3 length was moderately but significantly reduced in all four CD4+ subsets of Type 1 diabetes patients.

Germline lookup yields CDR1 SGHRS and CDR2 YFSETQ. V lost 0 bases and J lost 6; bases outside the gene matches: 3. CDR3 length: 13 amino acids. As to this clone: Its target is not known.

Sequencing was performed on naive CD4+ T cells from blood. The chain is built from TRBV5-1 and TRBJ2-7, with 7 bases matching TRBD1. This receptor was identified in a man aged 30-40 years with type 1 diabetes. The CDR3 sequence: CASSLEGALEQYF. The CDR3 DNA reads TGCGCCAGCAGCTTGGAGGGGGCCCTCGAGCAGTACTTC.